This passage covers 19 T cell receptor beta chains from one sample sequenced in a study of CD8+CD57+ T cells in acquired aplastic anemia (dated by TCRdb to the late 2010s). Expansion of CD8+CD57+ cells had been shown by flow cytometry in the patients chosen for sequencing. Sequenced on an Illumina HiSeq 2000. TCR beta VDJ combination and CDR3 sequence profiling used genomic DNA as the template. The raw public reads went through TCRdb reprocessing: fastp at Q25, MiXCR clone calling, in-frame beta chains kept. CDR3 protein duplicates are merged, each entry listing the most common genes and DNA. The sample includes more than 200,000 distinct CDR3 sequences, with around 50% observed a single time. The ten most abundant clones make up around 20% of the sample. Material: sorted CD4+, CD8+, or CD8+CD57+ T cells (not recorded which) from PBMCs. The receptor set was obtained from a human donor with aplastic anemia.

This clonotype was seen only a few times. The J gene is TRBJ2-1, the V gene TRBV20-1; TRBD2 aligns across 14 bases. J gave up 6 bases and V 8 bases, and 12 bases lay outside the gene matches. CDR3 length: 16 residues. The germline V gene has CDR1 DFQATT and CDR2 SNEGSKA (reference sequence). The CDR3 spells CSPGLAGAPGLNEQFF. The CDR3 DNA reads TGCAGTCCGGGACTAGCGGGGGCCCCTGGTCTCAATGAGCAGTTCTTC.

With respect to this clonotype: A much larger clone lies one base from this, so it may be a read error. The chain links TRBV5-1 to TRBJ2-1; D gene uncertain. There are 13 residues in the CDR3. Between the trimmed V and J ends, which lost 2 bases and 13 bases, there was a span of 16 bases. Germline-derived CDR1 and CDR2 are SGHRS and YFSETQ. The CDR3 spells CASSLRQEETQFF. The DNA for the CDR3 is TGCGCCAGCAGCTTACGTCAGGAAGAGACCCAGTTCTTC.

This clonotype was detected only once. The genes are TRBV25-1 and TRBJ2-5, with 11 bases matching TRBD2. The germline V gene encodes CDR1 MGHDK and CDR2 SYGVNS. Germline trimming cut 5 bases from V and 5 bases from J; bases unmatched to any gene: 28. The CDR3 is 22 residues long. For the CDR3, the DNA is TGTGCCAGCAGTCCAGGGAATTCGGACAGGGGTCGAGTAGCGGGAGGGAAGGAGACCCAGTACTTC. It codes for CASSPGNSDRGRVAGGKETQYF.

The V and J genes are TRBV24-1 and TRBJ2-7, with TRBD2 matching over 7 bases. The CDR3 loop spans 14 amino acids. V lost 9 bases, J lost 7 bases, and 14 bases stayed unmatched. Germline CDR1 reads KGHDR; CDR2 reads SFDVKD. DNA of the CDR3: TGTGCCACCTCCTTGGCGACTAGCTTGAGGGAGCAGTACGTC. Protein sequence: CATSLATSLREQYV.

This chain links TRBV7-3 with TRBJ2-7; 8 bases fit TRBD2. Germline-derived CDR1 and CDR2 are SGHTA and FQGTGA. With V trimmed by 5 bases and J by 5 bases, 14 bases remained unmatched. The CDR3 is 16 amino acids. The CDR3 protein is CASSPPSAGGPNEQYF. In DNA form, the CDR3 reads TGTGCCAGCAGCCCCCCCTCGGCGGGGGGCCCCAACGAGCAGTACTTC.

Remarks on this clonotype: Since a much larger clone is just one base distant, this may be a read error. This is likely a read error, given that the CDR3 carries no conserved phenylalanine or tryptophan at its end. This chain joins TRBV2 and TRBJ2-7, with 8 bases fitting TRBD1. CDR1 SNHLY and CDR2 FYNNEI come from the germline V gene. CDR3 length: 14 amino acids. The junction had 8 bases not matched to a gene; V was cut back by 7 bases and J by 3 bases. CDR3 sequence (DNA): TGTGCCAGCAAGCTTAGACAGGGGTGCTACGAGCAGTACTCC. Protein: CASKLRQGCYEQYS.

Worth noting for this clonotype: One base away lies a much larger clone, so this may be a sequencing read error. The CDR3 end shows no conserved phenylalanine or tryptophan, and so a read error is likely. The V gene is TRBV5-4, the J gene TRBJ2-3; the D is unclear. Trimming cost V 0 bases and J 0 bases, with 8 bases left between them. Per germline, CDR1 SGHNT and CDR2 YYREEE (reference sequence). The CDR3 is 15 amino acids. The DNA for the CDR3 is TGTGCCAGCAGCTTGGCGGTAGAAAGCACAGATACGCAGTATCTT. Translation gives CASSLAVESTDTQYL.

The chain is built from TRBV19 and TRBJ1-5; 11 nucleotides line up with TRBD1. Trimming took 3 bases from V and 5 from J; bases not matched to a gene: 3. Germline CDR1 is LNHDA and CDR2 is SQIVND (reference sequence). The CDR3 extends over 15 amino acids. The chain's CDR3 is CASSMRGQGDQPQHF. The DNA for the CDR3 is TGTGCCAGTAGTATGAGGGGACAGGGGGATCAGCCCCAGCATTTT.

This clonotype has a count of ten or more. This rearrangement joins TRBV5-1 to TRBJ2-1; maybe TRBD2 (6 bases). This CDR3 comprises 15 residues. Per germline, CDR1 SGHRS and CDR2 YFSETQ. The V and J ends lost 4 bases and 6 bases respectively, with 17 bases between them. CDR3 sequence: CASSPGLQELNEQFF. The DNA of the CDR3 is TGCGCCAGCAGCCCGGGACTCCAGGAGCTCAATGAGCAGTTCTTC.

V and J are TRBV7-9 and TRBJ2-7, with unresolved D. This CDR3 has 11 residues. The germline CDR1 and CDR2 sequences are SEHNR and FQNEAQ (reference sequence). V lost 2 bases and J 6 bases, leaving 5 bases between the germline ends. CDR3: CASSLYAEQYF. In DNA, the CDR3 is TGTGCCAGCAGCTTATACGCCGAGCAGTACTTC.

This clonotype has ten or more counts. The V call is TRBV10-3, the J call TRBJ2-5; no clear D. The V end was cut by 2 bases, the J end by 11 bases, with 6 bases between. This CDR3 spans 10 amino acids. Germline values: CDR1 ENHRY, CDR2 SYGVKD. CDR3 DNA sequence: TGTGCCATCAGTGAGCCCCTTCAGTACTTC. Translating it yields CAISEPLQYF.

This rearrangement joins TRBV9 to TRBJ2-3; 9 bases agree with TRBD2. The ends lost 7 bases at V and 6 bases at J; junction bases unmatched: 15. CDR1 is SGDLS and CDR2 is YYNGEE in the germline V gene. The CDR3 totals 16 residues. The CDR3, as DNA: TGTGCCAGCGGCTTAAGAAGCGGGGGGCTCATCGATACGCAGTATTTT. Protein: CASGLRSGGLIDTQYF.

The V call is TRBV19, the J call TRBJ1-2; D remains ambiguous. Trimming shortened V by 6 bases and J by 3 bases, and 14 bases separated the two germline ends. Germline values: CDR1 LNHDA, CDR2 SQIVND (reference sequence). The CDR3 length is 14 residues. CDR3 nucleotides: TGTGCCAGTAGGCCCCGGGGTGGAGACTATGGCTACACCTTC. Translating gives CASRPRGGDYGYTF.

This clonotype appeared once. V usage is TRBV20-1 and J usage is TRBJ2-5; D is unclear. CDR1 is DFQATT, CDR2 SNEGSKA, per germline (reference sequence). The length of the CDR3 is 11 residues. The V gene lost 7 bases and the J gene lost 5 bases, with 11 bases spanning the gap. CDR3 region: CSVQRAETQYF. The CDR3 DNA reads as TGCAGTGTGCAGCGCGCGGAGACCCAGTACTTC.

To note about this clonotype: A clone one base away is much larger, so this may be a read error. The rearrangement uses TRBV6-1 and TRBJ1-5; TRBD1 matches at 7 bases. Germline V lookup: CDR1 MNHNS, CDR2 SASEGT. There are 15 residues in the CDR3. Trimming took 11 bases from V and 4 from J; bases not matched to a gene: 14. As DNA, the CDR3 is TGTGCCGCGCCCCGGTCGGGACAGACTAATCAGCCCCAGCATTTT. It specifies CAAPRSGQTNQPQHF.

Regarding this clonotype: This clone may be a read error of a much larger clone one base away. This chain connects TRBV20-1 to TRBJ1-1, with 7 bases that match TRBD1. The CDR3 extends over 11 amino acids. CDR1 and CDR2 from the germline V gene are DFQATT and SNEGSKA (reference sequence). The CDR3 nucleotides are TGCAGTGCTAGGCCGGGACAGAAGGCTTCCTTT. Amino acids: CSARPGQKASF.

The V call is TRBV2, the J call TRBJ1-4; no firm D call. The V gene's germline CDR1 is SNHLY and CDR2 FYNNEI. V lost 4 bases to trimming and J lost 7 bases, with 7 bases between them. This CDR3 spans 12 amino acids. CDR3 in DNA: TGTGCCAGCAGTGGCCTCGGTGAAAAACTGTTTTTT. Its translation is CASSGLGEKLFF.

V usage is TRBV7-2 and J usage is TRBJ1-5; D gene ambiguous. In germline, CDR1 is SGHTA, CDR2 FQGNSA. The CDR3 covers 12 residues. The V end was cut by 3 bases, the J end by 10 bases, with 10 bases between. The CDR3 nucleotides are TGTGCCAGCAGCTTGCGTGGTCGCCCCCAGCATTTT. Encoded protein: CASSLRGRPQHF.

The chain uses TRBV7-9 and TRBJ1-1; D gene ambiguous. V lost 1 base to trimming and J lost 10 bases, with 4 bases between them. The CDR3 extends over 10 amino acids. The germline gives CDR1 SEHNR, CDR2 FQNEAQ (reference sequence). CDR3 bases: TGTGCCAGCAGCTTAGGGACAGCTTTCTTT. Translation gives CASSLGTAFF.